This TCR beta chain was sequenced for a study of siplizumab effects on memory and regulatory T cells (dated by TCRdb to between 2018 and 2020). A note on the overall study: Across about eight responder-stimulator pairs, mixed lymphocyte reactions were run as pairs, roughly 1 with siplizumab at 0.95 to 1 ug/mL and roughly 1 without drug. The study looked at the effect of siplizumab, an anti-CD2 antibody, on alloreactive T-cell subsets in allogeneic mixed lymphocyte reactions made from human PBMCs. Study-wide conclusions, independent of this receptor: Siplizumab significantly reduced the cumulative frequency of alloreactive sequences traceable to unstimulated CD4+ memory T cells. Compared with memory T cells, unstimulated naive T cells appeared more diverse, and naive cells seemed to make a substantial contribution to the alloresponse. Of the alloreactive CD4+ clones that could be mapped, the Treg-derived share averaged about 63% with siplizumab compared with around 27% in control reactions. Whether proliferating Tregs from siplizumab cultures were suppressive was not functionally confirmed. Because sequences at frequencies below about 10^-5 were poorly captured, only a minor fraction of alloreactive clones could be mapped back to unstimulated subsets. Roughly 80-95% of proliferating CD4+ or CD8+ clones could not be assigned a naive or memory phenotype.

Cells in the mixed lymphocyte reaction were cultured together at 37 degrees C for 5 to 7 days. Responder PBMCs were labelled with CFSE, stimulator PBMCs were labelled with Violet Dye, and the two were mixed at a 1:1 ratio. Sorted unstimulated T cells and proliferating T cells recovered from mixed lymphocyte reactions were subjected to TCRbeta CDR3 sequencing. Fresh whole blood from fewer than 12 HLA-typed healthy donors was used to isolate PBMCs. After the mixed lymphocyte reaction, proliferating CFSE-low responder T cells were FACS-sorted for TCR sequencing. Receptor libraries were prepared by the immunoSEQ multiplex PCR assay. The deep sequencing platform assayed roughly 10^5 TCR templates per sample. Genomic DNA extracted from sorted T cells was used for TCRbeta CDR3 sequencing. In the source study's methods: The R programming language was used for clonal analysis of the TCRbeta CDR3 data. Alloreactive CD4+ and CD8+ clones were defined by comparing unstimulated samples with post-reaction CFSE-low samples. Regulatory or non-regulatory origin was assigned to alloreactive CD4+ clones by matching of sequences to sorted unstimulated Treg and non-Treg repertoires. Drawn from immuneACCESS, this table holds only the in-frame rearrangements with V and J called that TCRdb kept. Clones are partly lost; checked studies trace under half to an unresolved V gene and leave the rest unexplained. V and J calls and clone size are copied from that table; D and trimming were computed from the DNA. This sample is represented by about 14,000 clones; approximately 49% of them were singletons. Roughly 10% of the sample is held by the ten biggest clonotypes.

In its sample, this clone was seen a few times. It has no known antigen specificity. No much larger clone is present one base from it, and per-base qualities are unavailable. Sequenced input: CFSE-low (dividing) CD4+ T cells sorted from an allogeneic mixed lymphocyte reaction. The receptor comes from a human donor in good health; the cells came from an allogeneic mixed lymphocyte reaction.

The sequence in DNA is TGTGCCAGCAGAGTACAGGGGGAAGTCGGGGAGCTGTTTTTT. Translation gives CASRVQGEVGELFF. Rearrangement joined TRBV6-6 to TRBJ2-2, with 8 bases aligning to TRBD1. Unmatched junction bases come to 7, with V trimmed by 6 bases and J by 7 bases. CDR1 and CDR2, looked up from the germline V gene (reference sequence), are MNHNY and SVGAGI. The CDR3 contains 14 residues, cysteine and phenylalanine counted. Only the CDR3 region is kept as DNA, spanning 42 bases read in frame from base 1.